Presented here are 27 T cell receptor beta chains from one specimen sequenced in a study of shared clonotypes between healthy human individuals. Data came from immunoSEQ multiplex PCR; TCRdb stores just in-frame clones and leaves some out. The table lists millions of clones, about 95% of them singletons. Cells designated naive CD8 were CD45RO-negative and were positively selected for CCR7, with terminally differentiated effector memory CD45RA+ cells excluded. The specimen was naive CD8+ T cells sorted from blood. These receptors all come from a young man in good health.

CDR3 sequence (DNA): TGTGCCAGCAGTGGGGACAGCCTTTCGGTAGAAGCTTTCTTT. It yields the protein CASSGDSLSVEAFF. This chain connects TRBV6-1 to TRBJ1-1; 7 nucleotides match TRBD1. V trimming: 4 bases; J trimming: 8 bases; junction bases outside the gene matches: 10. The germline V gene has CDR1 MNHNS and CDR2 SASEGT. This CDR3 comprises 14 residues.

The rearrangement links TRBV28 to TRBJ1-2, with D possibly matching TRBD1 (5 bases). Germline V gene lookup returns CDR1 MDHEN and CDR2 SYDVKM. CDR3 length: 14 residues. Trimming removed 2 bases at V and 4 bases at J, with 11 bases between. The CDR3 here is CASSLEGRVYGYTF. The CDR3 bases are TGTGCCAGCAGTTTAGAGGGGCGGGTCTATGGCTACACCTTC.

The chain recombines TRBV6-1 with TRBJ1-5, with 7 bases fitting TRBD1. This CDR3 has 15 residues. Germline CDR1 reads MNHNS; CDR2 reads SASEGT. V lost 3 bases, J lost 7 bases, and 9 bases stayed unmatched. CDR3 residues: CASSEKGAHRQPQHF. The DNA of the CDR3 is TGTGCCAGCAGTGAGAAGGGGGCGCATCGGCAGCCCCAGCATTTT.

The sample holds a few counts of this clone. This rearrangement joins TRBV4-1 to TRBJ1-6; 11 bases match TRBD1. CDR3 length: 14 residues. V lost 5 bases, J lost 10 bases, and 4 bases stayed unmatched. Looked up from germline, CDR1 is MGHRA and CDR2 is YSYEKL. CDR3 nucleotide sequence: TGCGCCAGCAGCTCTCGGACAGGGGGCTCACCCCTCCACTTT. This translates into CASSSRTGGSPLHF.

The rearrangement joins TRBV7-2 to TRBJ1-1; 7 bases agree with TRBD1. This CDR3 has 18 amino acids. With V trimmed by 3 bases and J by 4 bases, 17 bases remained unmatched. The germline gives CDR1 SGHTA, CDR2 FQGNSA. CDR3 sequence (DNA): TGTGCCAGCAGCTTGTACTCCCTTGACAGGGAGGCGTTCACTGAAGCTTTCTTT. It encodes CASSLYSLDREAFTEAFF.

This clone was counted between two and nine times. The V and J genes are TRBV5-1 and TRBJ2-7; D is unclear. Per the germline V gene, CDR1 is SGHRS and CDR2 is YFSETQ. Trimming stripped 0 bases from V and 5 bases from J, with 12 bases between. CDR3 length: 14 amino acids. The DNA of the CDR3 is TGCGCCAGCAGCTTGGATGGTAGCTTGAACGAGCAGTACTTC. This translates into CASSLDGSLNEQYF.

Of note for this clone: The sample carries other DNA sequences with the same CDR3. The V call is TRBV9, the J call TRBJ1-1; the D is unclear. Germline-derived CDR1 and CDR2 are SGDLS and YYNGEE. The CDR3 consists of 13 residues. V dropped 0 bases and J dropped 5 bases, with 8 bases sitting between them. The CDR3 reads CASSVAPGTEAFF. The DNA for the CDR3 is TGTGCCAGCAGCGTAGCCCCTGGGACTGAAGCTTTCTTT.

This chain uses TRBV4-3 with TRBJ2-1, with 7 bases matching TRBD2. The CDR3 is 17 residues long. After removal of 2 bases from V and 8 bases from J, the junction contained 15 bases not matched to a gene. Germline CDR1 reads LGHNA; CDR2 reads YSLEER. CDR3 sequence: CASSQTLGGGWADEQFF. For the CDR3, the DNA is TGCGCCAGCAGCCAAACCCTGGGGGGAGGGTGGGCGGATGAGCAGTTCTTC.

As to this clone: The same CDR3 is also encoded by other DNA sequences in this sample. The chain couples TRBV6-1 to TRBJ2-1, with TRBD2 matching over 7 bases. Germline assignment: CDR1 MNHNS and CDR2 SASEGT. J gave up 4 bases and V 1 base, and 4 bases lay outside the gene matches. This CDR3 spans 15 amino acids. Here the CDR3 reads CASSEGGGSYNEQFF. The CDR3 bases are TGTGCCAGCAGTGAAGGGGGGGGTTCATACAATGAGCAGTTCTTC.

The chain carries TRBV6-1 and TRBJ1-5; D gene uncertain. Per germline, CDR1 MNHNS and CDR2 SASEGT. Trimming shortened V by 6 bases and J by 0 bases, and 3 bases separated the two germline ends. The CDR3 covers 12 residues. Here the CDR3 reads CASRPSNQPQHF. CDR3 in DNA: TGTGCCAGCAGACCTAGCAATCAGCCCCAGCATTTT.

The chain combines TRBV7-9 with TRBJ2-5; 9 bases align to TRBD1. The V gene end was trimmed by 6 bases and the J gene end by 0 bases; junction bases not matched to a gene: 8. Germline V gene lookup returns CDR1 SEHNR and CDR2 FQNEAQ (reference sequence). The CDR3 totals 16 residues. For the CDR3, the DNA is TGTGCCAGCAGGGACACCGGGACAGGGAACCAAGAGACCCAGTACTTC. Its protein is CASRDTGTGNQETQYF.

This chain uses TRBV28 with TRBJ2-5, with a weak D call TRBD2 (5 bases). Between the trimmed V and J ends, which lost 2 bases and 0 bases, there was a span of 10 bases. This CDR3 has 15 amino acids. Germline lookup yields CDR1 MDHEN and CDR2 SYDVKM. The CDR3 protein is CASSLNGGYQETQYF. The CDR3 region has the DNA TGTGCCAGCAGTTTAAACGGCGGGTACCAAGAGACCCAGTACTTC.

V and J are TRBV27 and TRBJ1-4, with 8 bases matching TRBD1. The CDR3 consists of 17 residues. Germline V CDR1 and CDR2: MNHEY, SMNVEV (reference sequence). The V gene end was trimmed by 2 bases and the J gene end by 4 bases; junction bases not matched to a gene: 9. CDR3: CASSLGLGTGLNEKLFF. The CDR3, as DNA: TGTGCCAGCAGTTTAGGCTTAGGGACAGGTCTTAATGAAAAACTGTTTTTT.

The chain recombines TRBV27 with TRBJ1-2; D gene ambiguous. V lost 5 bases and J 4 bases, leaving 11 bases between the germline ends. The germline V gene encodes CDR1 MNHEY and CDR2 SMNVEV (reference sequence). CDR3 size: 13 residues. The CDR3 spells CASSPSLGYGYTF. In nucleotides, the CDR3 is TGTGCCAGCAGTCCTAGCCTAGGCTATGGCTACACCTTC.

This chain joins TRBV27 and TRBJ1-1; D gene uncertain. This CDR3 comprises 17 residues. V gave up 2 bases and J gave up 3 bases, with 19 bases separating them. Per the germline V gene, CDR1 is MNHEY and CDR2 is SMNVEV (reference sequence). The CDR3 protein is CASSLNPGSLSDTEAFF. The CDR3 nucleotides are TGTGCCAGCAGTTTAAATCCGGGGAGTTTATCGGACACTGAAGCTTTCTTT.

This clone appeared a few times. The sample holds other DNA sequences that translate to the same CDR3. The CDR3 here is CASSGGANVLTF. CDR3 sequence (DNA): TGTGCCAGCAGCGGTGGGGCCAACGTCCTGACTTTC. This chain joins TRBV9 and TRBJ2-6; D unclear. Trimming pared 3 bases from V and 3 bases from J, leaving 1 base between. Germline values: CDR1 SGDLS, CDR2 YYNGEE. CDR3 length: 12 amino acids.

This sequence joins TRBV28 and TRBJ2-7, with 14 bases matching TRBD2. V lost 4 bases and J lost 4; bases outside the gene matches: 15. The CDR3 length is 19 residues. The germline CDR1 and CDR2 sequences are MDHEN and SYDVKM. CDR3: CASSSGLAGAQGLGYEQYF. Written as DNA, the CDR3 is TGTGCCAGCAGTTCGGGACTAGCGGGGGCGCAAGGGCTGGGATACGAGCAGTACTTC.

The chain links TRBV25-1 to TRBJ1-1; TRBD1 matches at 7 bases. J gave up 4 bases and V 6 bases, and 5 bases lay outside the gene matches. Germline CDR1 is MGHDK and CDR2 is SYGVNS. This CDR3 region has 13 residues. For the CDR3, the DNA is TGTGCCAGCAGCCTACAGGGGCTCACTGAAGCTTTCTTT. It yields the protein CASSLQGLTEAFF. The full variable domain, completed using reference TRBV25-1 and TRBJ1-1, is EADIYQTPRYLVIGTGKKITLECSQTMGHDKMYWYQQDPGMELHLIHYSYGVNSTEKGDLSSESTVSRIRTEHFPLTLESARPSHTSQYLCASSLQGLTEAFFGQGTRLTVV.

As concerns this clone: This CDR3 is also generated by other DNA sequences in the sample. The genes are TRBV6-5 and TRBJ2-5, with D unresolved. This CDR3 contains 16 residues. Germline CDR1 is MNHEY and CDR2 is SVGAGI. V dropped 0 bases and J dropped 0 bases, with 11 bases sitting between them. CDR3 DNA sequence: TGTGCCAGCAGTTACTCGGCAGCGAGGAACCAAGAGACCCAGTACTTC. Translating it yields CASSYSAARNQETQYF.

The V and J genes are TRBV19 and TRBJ2-5; TRBD1 is a possible D gene (6 bases). CDR3 size: 13 residues. The V gene's germline CDR1 is LNHDA and CDR2 SQIVND (reference sequence). Trimming took off 5 bases at V and 7 bases at J, with 14 bases between the two ends. This CDR3 is CASSFRDTGTQYF. As DNA, the CDR3 is TGTGCCAGTAGTTTCCGGGACACAGGGACCCAGTACTTC.

The V gene is TRBV6-5, the J gene TRBJ1-1, with D tentatively TRBD1 (6 bases). This CDR3 is built from 13 residues. The germline V gene encodes CDR1 MNHEY and CDR2 SVGAGI. The V gene lost 6 bases and the J gene lost 2 bases, with 10 bases spanning the gap. Written as DNA, the CDR3 is TGTGCCAGCAGCTGGGGGCGAAACACTGAAGCTTTCTTT. Protein product: CASSWGRNTEAFF.

The gene calls are TRBV4-3 and TRBJ1-2; the D gene is possibly TRBD1 (6 bases). The CDR3 has 15 residues. Germline V gene sequence: CDR1 LGHNA, CDR2 YSLEER. V shed 1 base and J shed 3 bases, with 12 bases lying between them. The DNA for the CDR3 is TGCGCCAGCAGCCAAGTCTTAGGGGGGGACTATGGCTACACCTTC. It yields the protein CASSQVLGGDYGYTF.

This clone was recorded only once. V is TRBV27 and J is TRBJ1-5, with 7 bases matching TRBD1. The CDR3 extends over 15 amino acids. Germline CDR1 is MNHEY and CDR2 is SMNVEV (reference sequence). Trimming removed 6 bases from V and 0 bases from J; junction bases left unmatched: 5. Here the CDR3 reads CASSRQGHSNQPQHF. CDR3 bases: TGTGCCAGCAGCCGACAGGGCCATAGCAATCAGCCCCAGCATTTT.

The V gene is TRBV7-9, the J gene TRBJ1-1; D remains ambiguous. The CDR3 sequence is 16 residues long. Germline CDR1 and CDR2: SEHNR and FQNEAQ (reference sequence). Trimming removed 2 bases from V and 6 bases from J, with 19 bases in between. Here the CDR3 DNA reads TGTGCCAGCAGCTTAACGGCTTTGAGCCTCGGAGCTGAAGCTTTCTTT. Its translation: CASSLTALSLGAEAFF.

The rearrangement links TRBV29-1 to TRBJ1-2; D may be TRBD1 (6 bases). The V gene lost 6 bases and the J gene lost 1 base, with 12 bases spanning the gap. CDR3 size: 13 residues. Germline CDR1 SQVTM, CDR2 ANQGSEA. The CDR3 bases are TGCAGCGTCCGGGACATCTTTAACTATGGCTACACCTTC. This gives the protein CSVRDIFNYGYTF.

The chain uses TRBV6-6 and TRBJ1-2; 8 nucleotides line up with TRBD1. Germline V lookup: CDR1 MNHNY, CDR2 SVGAGI (reference sequence). Unmatched junction bases numbered 9, after V lost 7 bases and J lost 8 bases. This CDR3 is built from 13 residues. The DNA for the CDR3 is TGTGCCAGCACCCCCGGACAGGGCCCGGGCTACACCTTC. This translates into CASTPGQGPGYTF.

This clone was found once. The chain combines TRBV9 with TRBJ2-2, with no clear D. The CDR3 contains 16 residues. CDR1 SGDLS and CDR2 YYNGEE come from the germline V gene. The V gene lost 0 bases and the J gene lost 3 bases, with 12 bases spanning the gap. In DNA form, the CDR3 reads TGTGCCAGCAGCGTAGGAGTAGGGTGGGACACCGGGGAGCTGTTTTTT. Protein sequence: CASSVGVGWDTGELFF.